These 27 T cell receptor beta chains share one sample of origin, sequenced in a study of T-cell memory formation after mild COVID-19. Each CDR3 protein gets one entry after TCRdb re-called the 5' RACE reads with MiXCR. The sample holds just over 50,000 distinct CDR3 sequences, around 9.7% seen once. Sequencing was carried out using PBMCs or a T cell subset sorted from them (not recorded which). These receptors were collected from an adult woman who had mild COVID-19 (a few samples of this study predate the infection). Cell type and time point are not known.

This chain uses TRBV4-2 with TRBJ2-1; D ambiguous. The CDR3 has 13 amino acids. Per the germline V gene, CDR1 is LGHNA and CDR2 is YNFKEQ. V was pared by 0 bases and J by 5 bases, with 5 bases between. CDR3 sequence reads: CASSQDTHNEQFF. The CDR3, as DNA: TGTGCCAGCAGCCAAGATACCCACAATGAGCAGTTCTTC.

The chain carries TRBV12-3 or TRBV12-4 and TRBJ1-4; D uncertain. With 5 bases removed from V and 16 bases from J, the gap between germline ends came to 14 bases. The CDR3 length is 11 residues. The CDR3 reads CASSNGRPQFF. The DNA of the CDR3 is TGTGCCAGCAGTAACGGACGGCCTCAGTTTTTT.

This clonotype was detected only a few times. This sequence joins TRBV9 and TRBJ2-1, with 9 positions matching TRBD1. The V and J ends lost 0 bases and 5 bases, in that order; junction bases with no gene match: 21. This CDR3 has 21 residues. CDR1 is SGDLS and CDR2 is YYNGEE in the germline V gene. The chain's CDR3 is CASSVAVGQGTIRGVNNEQFF. The CDR3 DNA sequence: TGTGCCAGCAGCGTAGCCGTTGGACAGGGGACAATCAGGGGGGTCAACAATGAGCAGTTCTTC.

The chain combines TRBV2 with TRBJ2-2; 7 bases align to TRBD2. V lost 3 bases to trimming and J lost 5 bases; unmatched junction nucleotides: 6. Germline V lookup: CDR1 SNHLY, CDR2 FYNNEI. The CDR3 runs 15 residues. CDR3 in DNA: TGTGCCAGCAGTGATAGTGGGACTAAGACCGGGGAGCTGTTTTTT. Its translation: CASSDSGTKTGELFF.

This chain uses TRBV12-3 or TRBV12-4 with TRBJ1-1; no firm D call. With 0 bases removed from V and 0 bases from J, the gap between germline ends came to 11 bases. The CDR3 totals 16 residues. The CDR3 nucleotides read TGTGCCAGCAGTTTAGCGCGGGGTCGGATGAACACTGAAGCTTTCTTT. It is translated as CASSLARGRMNTEAFF.

At least ten counts were recorded for this clonotype. The rearrangement joins TRBV5-1 to TRBJ2-1; D gene unclear. V lost 0 bases and J 5 bases, leaving 9 bases between the germline ends. CDR1 is SGHRS and CDR2 is YFSETQ in the germline V gene. The CDR3 is 14 amino acids. The CDR3 DNA reads as TGCGCCAGCAGCTTGGGAGGCGCAGACAATGAGCAGTTCTTC. Protein: CASSLGGADNEQFF. The full variable domain, in which reference TRBV5-1 and TRBJ2-1 provide the parts outside the CDR3, is KAGVTQTPRYLIKTRGQQVTLSCSPISGHRSVSWYQQTPGQGLQFLFEYFSETQRNKGNFPGRFSGRQFSNSRSEMNVSTLELGDSALYLCASSLGGADNEQFFGPGTRLTVL.

This clonotype was recorded at least ten times. The gene calls are TRBV20-1 and TRBJ2-7, with 9 bases that match TRBD2. The trim removed 1 base at V and 0 bases at J, leaving 4 bases unmatched. Germline V gives CDR1 DFQATT, CDR2 SNEGSKA (reference sequence). CDR3 size: 15 residues. The CDR3: CSARAAGGGSYEQYF. The CDR3 DNA reads TGCAGTGCTAGAGCAGCGGGAGGCGGCTCCTACGAGCAGTACTTC.

By share, this clonotype ranks as medium-sized. The V gene is TRBV29-1, the J gene TRBJ1-2, with 8 nucleotides matching TRBD1. The germline CDR1 and CDR2 sequences are SQVTM and ANQGSEA. J was trimmed by 3 bases and V by 3 bases; bases with no gene match: 0. This CDR3 is 12 amino acids long. CDR3 loop: CSVEDRDYGYTF. For the CDR3, the DNA is TGCAGCGTTGAGGACAGGGACTATGGCTACACCTTC. The full variable domain, with the rest looked up from reference TRBV29-1 and TRBJ1-2, is SAVISQKPSRDICQRGTSLTIQCQVDSQVTMMFWYRQQPGQSLTLIATANQGSEATYESGFVIDKFPISRPNLTFSTLTVSNMSPEDSSIYLCSVEDRDYGYTFGSGTRLTVV.

In this sample, this clonotype turned up a few times. The chain joins TRBV7-7 to TRBJ2-5; perhaps TRBD2 as D (5 bases). The V end was cut by 5 bases, the J end by 2 bases, with 15 bases between. Germline V lookup: CDR1 SSHAT, CDR2 FNYEAQ (reference sequence). The CDR3 length is 15 residues. CDR3 sequence reads: CASSTGRAVQETQYF. The CDR3 DNA reads TGTGCCAGCAGCACGGGGAGAGCGGTACAAGAGACCCAGTACTTC.

This clonotype was detected ten times or more. The chain carries TRBV2 and TRBJ2-3; D unclear. CDR3 length: 14 amino acids. V was trimmed by 8 bases and J by 0 bases, leaving 12 bases between them. CDR1 and CDR2 (germline): SNHLY, FYNNEI. CDR3 loop: CASLMDGSTDTQYF. The CDR3 DNA sequence: TGTGCCAGCCTAATGGACGGTAGCACAGATACGCAGTATTTT.

There are many counts of this clonotype. This sequence joins TRBV29-1 and TRBJ2-5; tentative D call: TRBD1 (5 bases). Deletions cut 2 bases from V and 5 bases from J, with 12 bases between. The CDR3 is made up of 13 amino acids. Germline V gene sequence: CDR1 SQVTM, CDR2 ANQGSEA. For the CDR3, the DNA is TGCAGCGTTGAACGCGACCCAGGGGAGACCCAGTACTTC. Amino acid sequence: CSVERDPGETQYF.

The chain employs TRBV12-5 and TRBJ2-1, with TRBD2 matching 11 bases. The CDR3 has 16 amino acids. Looked up from germline, CDR1 is LGHNT and CDR2 is FRNRAP. With V trimmed by 5 bases and J by 4 bases, 7 bases remained unmatched. CDR3 residues: CASGAGTSGLYNEQFF. CDR3 DNA sequence: TGTGCTAGTGGTGCCGGGACTAGCGGACTTTACAATGAGCAGTTCTTC.

The chain combines TRBV7-2 with TRBJ1-2; 9 nucleotides match TRBD1. With 5 bases clipped from V and 4 bases from J, the junction kept 5 bases outside the gene matches. The CDR3 is 14 residues long. The V gene's germline CDR1 is SGHTA and CDR2 FQGNSA. The CDR3 loop is CASSEDRGPYGYTF. CDR3 in DNA: TGTGCCAGCAGCGAGGACAGGGGCCCCTATGGCTACACCTTC.

This clonotype was seen ten or more times. The chain uses TRBV20-1 and TRBJ2-3, with 10 bases identical to TRBD2. The CDR3 has 17 amino acids. After removal of 0 bases from V and 1 base from J, the junction contained 7 bases not matched to a gene. The germline V gene has CDR1 DFQATT and CDR2 SNEGSKA (reference sequence). CDR3 sequence: CSARDARGTSGTDTQYF. CDR3 DNA: TGCAGTGCTAGAGATGCTCGAGGGACTAGCGGCACAGATACGCAGTATTTT.

The chain recombines TRBV5-5 with TRBJ2-7; no clear D gene. The CDR3 is 14 residues long. V lost 1 base to trimming and J lost 2 bases, with 10 bases between them. The V gene's germline CDR1 is SGHKS and CDR2 YYEKEE (reference sequence). The CDR3, as DNA: TGTGCCAGCAGCTTGCTCTGGGGAACCTACGAGCAGTACTTC. It specifies CASSLLWGTYEQYF.

In its sample, this clonotype was seen many times. The chain employs TRBV20-1 and TRBJ2-7; perhaps TRBD1 as D (6 bases). The CDR3 is 14 residues long. Germline values: CDR1 DFQATT, CDR2 SNEGSKA (reference sequence). V gave up 4 bases and J gave up 5 bases, with 18 bases separating them. Here the CDR3 reads CSAITLGAANEQYF. In DNA form, the CDR3 reads TGCAGTGCTATCACCCTGGGGGCGGCCAACGAGCAGTACTTC.

This chain uses TRBV7-2 with TRBJ2-5; D is unclear. The CDR3 is made up of 14 amino acids. Trimming shortened V by 5 bases and J by 4 bases, and 14 bases separated the two germline ends. CDR1 is SGHTA and CDR2 is FQGNSA in the germline V gene. The CDR3 region is CASSPHDGLETQYF. CDR3 DNA: TGTGCCAGCAGCCCCCACGACGGGTTAGAGACCCAGTACTTC. The variable domain in full, completed from reference TRBV7-2 and TRBJ2-5, reads GAGVSQSPSNKVTEKGKDVELRCDPISGHTALYWYRQSLGQGLEFLIYFQGNSAPDKSGLPSDRFSAERTGGSVSTLTIQRTQQEDSAVYLCASSPHDGLETQYFGPGTRLLVL.

This clonotype turned up a few times. This rearrangement joins TRBV30 to TRBJ2-7; 10 bases map to TRBD1. J lost 5 bases, V lost 1 base, and 5 bases had no gene match. Per germline, CDR1 GTSNPN and CDR2 SVGIG (reference sequence). The CDR3 loop spans 14 amino acids. Here the CDR3 reads CAWSDGTGAHEQYF. The CDR3 region has the DNA TGTGCCTGGAGTGACGGGACAGGGGCGCACGAGCAGTACTTC.

The gene calls are TRBV11-2 and TRBJ2-7; TRBD1 or TRBD2 may be the D gene (5 bases each). Germline V gene sequence: CDR1 SGHAT, CDR2 FQNNGV. V lost 5 bases, J lost 5 bases, and 13 bases lay in between. The CDR3 consists of 13 residues. The DNA for the CDR3 is TGTGCCAGCAGCCGGGGCCGCCGGGACGAGCAGTACTTC. Protein product: CASSRGRRDEQYF.

This clonotype was found many times. This rearrangement joins TRBV20-1 to TRBJ1-1, with 9 bases that match TRBD1. The CDR3 is 14 residues long. V gave up 4 bases and J gave up 3 bases; unmatched junction bases: 6. CDR1 is DFQATT, CDR2 SNEGSKA, per germline (reference sequence). CDR3 in amino acids: CSAKTGGVDTEAFF. CDR3 coding DNA: TGCAGTGCTAAGACAGGGGGTGTCGACACTGAAGCTTTCTTT.

There are a few counts of this clonotype. The gene calls are TRBV10-3 and TRBJ2-7; the D gene could be TRBD1 or TRBD2 (5 bases each). The germline gives CDR1 ENHRY, CDR2 SYGVKD. CDR3 length equals 15 residues. Trimming removed 0 bases from V and 5 bases from J, with 14 bases in between. The CDR3 sequence is CAISESTGEGNEQYF. CDR3 coding DNA: TGTGCCATCAGTGAGTCCACTGGAGAGGGGAACGAGCAGTACTTC.

This clonotype was seen ten or more times. This chain connects TRBV20-1 to TRBJ1-1, with D maybe TRBD1 (6 bases). Germline values: CDR1 DFQATT, CDR2 SNEGSKA (reference sequence). The length of the CDR3 is 16 residues. V gave up 6 bases and J gave up 4 bases, with 24 bases separating them. CDR3 in DNA: TGCAGTGCCCCGCGAGGGGGTGTATCTCTTGGCACTGAAGCTTTCTTT. Its translation: CSAPRGGVSLGTEAFF.

In this sample, this clonotype turned up many times. The chain has TRBV27 and TRBJ2-3; D call uncertain. There are 10 residues in the CDR3. The germline V gene has CDR1 MNHEY and CDR2 SMNVEV (reference sequence). V lost 8 bases to trimming and J lost 3 bases, with 3 bases between them. This chain's CDR3 is CASGTDTQYF. The CDR3 DNA reads as TGTGCCAGCGGAACAGATACGCAGTATTTT.

This chain's CDR3 is CASSWDSSGNTIYF. The CDR3 DNA is TGTGCCAGCAGCTGGGACAGCTCTGGAAACACCATATATTTT. The genes are TRBV7-9 and TRBJ1-3, with 7 bases lining up with TRBD1. The length of the CDR3 is 14 residues. The V segment lost 4 bases and the J segment 0 bases; nucleotides outside the gene matches: 0. Germline values: CDR1 SEHNR, CDR2 FQNEAQ (reference sequence).

This clonotype has only a few counts. The genes are TRBV7-9 and TRBJ2-3; 9 bases are shared with TRBD1. J lost 8 bases, V lost 1 base, and 4 bases had no gene match. Germline values: CDR1 SEHNR, CDR2 FQNEAQ (reference sequence). This CDR3 spans 14 amino acids. The CDR3 region is CASSLGRDRVTQYF. In nucleotides, the CDR3 is TGTGCCAGCAGCTTAGGCCGGGACAGGGTTACGCAGTATTTT.

This clonotype has ten or more counts. The chain recombines TRBV28 with TRBJ2-7; 8 bases align to TRBD2. Germline V lookup: CDR1 MDHEN, CDR2 SYDVKM. V shed 10 bases, J shed 4 bases, and the junction held 9 bases outside the gene matches. This CDR3 has 13 amino acids. The CDR3 protein is CATEAGDGYEQYF. The CDR3 coding sequence is TGTGCCACCGAAGCGGGGGACGGTTACGAGCAGTACTTC.

This clonotype was detected only a few times. The rearrangement joins TRBV5-4 to TRBJ2-1; 10 nucleotides agree with TRBD1. The germline V gene has CDR1 SGHNT and CDR2 YYREEE (reference sequence). Trimming at V came to 7 bases and at J to 8 bases, leaving 12 bases not matched to a gene. CDR3 length: 15 amino acids. The CDR3 nucleotides read TGTGCCAGCGCCAAGACAGGGGGCATTTTGGATGAGCAGTTCTTC. The encoded protein is CASAKTGGILDEQFF.